This TCR beta chain was obtained from a study of tumor and adjacent non-tumor tissue in lung cancer. In the study overall: Samples averaged about 3.8 million productive TCRbeta reads each.

TCRbeta libraries were built with three rounds of nested PCR, modified from ARM-PCR. Each CDR3 protein gets one entry after TCRdb re-called the multiplex PCR reads with MiXCR. The sample has about 43,000 distinct CDR3 sequences; over 55% are singletons. The CDR3 totals 14 residues. The V gene end was trimmed by 3 bases and the J gene end by 5 bases; junction bases not matched to a gene: 6. Germline CDR1 is GTSNPN and CDR2 is SVGIG (reference sequence). This clonotype was observed many times. Antigen unknown. RNA was extracted from bulk tissue without any cell sorting. The normal lung tissue was taken more than 3 cm from the tumor edge. Chemotherapy-naive patients with new lung cancer underwent thoracic surgery in China, August–November 2014. Overall study findings and caveats: In normal lung, the top 100 clones were significantly more dominant than in tumor.

This chain links TRBV30 with TRBJ1-4; the match to TRBD1 covers 7 bases. The specimen sequenced was distant non-tumor lung tissue. The receptor comes from a man aged 45-60 years with non-small cell lung cancer. This CDR3 is CAWREGQPNEKLFF. In nucleotides, the CDR3 is TGTGCCTGGAGGGAGGGACAGCCGAATGAAAAACTGTTTTTT.